Presented here are 25 T cell receptor beta chains from one specimen sequenced in a study of blood T cell repertoires in COVID-19. Here immunoSEQ multiplex PCR was the method, and the copy in TCRdb shows in-frame clones only, minus some. The sample consists of about 180,000 clones, roughly 84% of them appearing once. The sample taken for sequencing was peripheral blood. Source of these receptors: a person aged 70 to 85 with COVID-19, enrolled during active disease.

The chain uses TRBV29-1 and TRBJ1-1, with 8 bases fitting TRBD1. Germline V CDR1 and CDR2: SQVTM, ANQGSEA. The CDR3 consists of 14 residues. The V gene end was trimmed by 7 bases and the J gene end by 4 bases; junction bases not matched to a gene: 11. CDR3 DNA sequence: TGCAGCGCCGGAGAAGGACAGGGTTCCACTGAAGCTTTCTTT. Translated, it gives CSAGEGQGSTEAFF.

The V and J genes are TRBV30 and TRBJ1-1; perhaps TRBD1 as D (5 bases). Trimming shortened V by 5 bases and J by 1 base, and 11 bases separated the two germline ends. CDR1 is GTSNPN and CDR2 is SVGIG in the germline V gene (reference sequence). The CDR3 is 13 residues long. This CDR3 is CAWGKGANTEAFF. CDR3 in DNA: TGTGCCTGGGGTAAAGGGGCGAACACTGAAGCTTTCTTT.

The sample holds one count of this clone. This chain links TRBV29-1 with TRBJ2-3; D perhaps matches TRBD2 (5 bases). From germline, CDR1 is SQVTM and CDR2 ANQGSEA. V lost 8 bases, J lost 3 bases, and 18 bases lay in between. The CDR3 length is 14 residues. The DNA of the CDR3 is TGCAGCCTCAAGCCACCGGGAACGACAGATACGCAGTATTTT. As protein: CSLKPPGTTDTQYF.

CDR3 nucleotides: TGTGCCAGTAGTAACTTGCGGACTAATGAAAAACTGTTTTTT. Encoded protein: CASSNLRTNEKLFF. The chain uses TRBV19 and TRBJ1-4, with D unclear. CDR3 length equals 14 residues. Trimming left V 4 bases short and J 2 bases short, with 8 bases between. Looked up from germline, CDR1 is LNHDA and CDR2 is SQIVND (reference sequence). Full variable domain (outside the CDR3, taken from reference TRBV19 and TRBJ1-4): DGGITQSPKYLFRKEGQNVTLSCEQNLNHDAMYWYRQDPGQGLRLIYYSQIVNDFQKGDIAEGYSVSREKKESFPLTVTSAQKNPTAFYLCASSNLRTNEKLFFGSGTQLSVL.

On this clone itself: This may come from a read error, since a much larger clone is one base off. This chain connects TRBV27 to TRBJ2-2; TRBD1 matches 7 bases. The CDR3 is 14 residues long. Germline CDR1 and CDR2: MNHEY and SMNVEV (reference sequence). CDR3 coding DNA: TGTGCCAGCAGAAACTGGACAGGCCCCGGGAAGCTGTTTTTT. It is translated as CASRNWTGPGKLFF.

The chain has TRBV10-3 and TRBJ2-1, with TRBD2 matching 7 bases. The CDR3 is 14 residues long. The V segment lost 9 bases and the J segment 3 bases; nucleotides outside the gene matches: 8. CDR1 is ENHRY and CDR2 is SYGVKD in the germline V gene. CDR3 loop: CAITGAGVYNEQFF. As DNA, the CDR3 is TGTGCCATAACTGGGGCGGGGGTCTACAATGAGCAGTTCTTC.

The CDR3: CASSIEPGPIRKAFF. CDR3 coding DNA: TGTGCCAGTAGTATAGAGCCAGGCCCAATCCGAAAAGCTTTCTTT. The V gene is TRBV19, the J gene TRBJ1-1; D remains unclear. Germline V gives CDR1 LNHDA, CDR2 SQIVND (reference sequence). CDR3 length: 15 residues. The V and J ends lost 0 bases and 9 bases respectively, with 17 bases between them.

The chain carries TRBV28 and TRBJ2-1, with D unresolved. The CDR3 length is 14 residues. The V end was cut by 2 bases, the J end by 6 bases, with 11 bases between. CDR1 is MDHEN and CDR2 is SYDVKM in the germline V gene. The CDR3 nucleotides read TGTGCCAGCAGTTTACAGACATTGTCCAATGAGCAGTTCTTC. Amino acids: CASSLQTLSNEQFF.

This clone was observed a handful of times. The chain is built from TRBV5-1 and TRBJ1-4; no definite D call. V was cut by 0 bases and J by 3 bases, with 6 bases left in between. CDR1 is SGHRS and CDR2 is YFSETQ in the germline V gene. This CDR3 has 14 amino acids. In DNA form, the CDR3 reads TGCGCCAGCAGCTTGGGATACTCTAATGAAAAACTGTTTTTT. Its protein is CASSLGYSNEKLFF.

The chain employs TRBV27 and TRBJ2-7; TRBD1 matches 8 bases. Trimming at V came to 5 bases and at J to 5 bases, leaving 8 bases not matched to a gene. Germline CDR1 reads MNHEY; CDR2 reads SMNVEV (reference sequence). The CDR3 consists of 14 residues. The CDR3 DNA reads as TGTGCCAGCAGTCTTTTGGACAGGGTCCACGAGCAGTACTTC. This gives the protein CASSLLDRVHEQYF.

The chain joins TRBV19 to TRBJ1-4; the D gene is possibly TRBD1 (5 bases). The CDR3 contains 14 residues. The V gene lost 7 bases and the J gene lost 8 bases, with 17 bases spanning the gap. CDR1 LNHDA and CDR2 SQIVND come from the germline V gene (reference sequence). The CDR3 DNA is TGTGCCAGTAACTCGCCCGGGGGTGGGGAAAAACTGTTTTTT. Amino acids: CASNSPGGGEKLFF.

This clone was found many times. Other nucleotide sequences from this sample produce the same CDR3. The V gene is TRBV12-3 or TRBV12-4, the J gene TRBJ2-5, with D perhaps matching TRBD1 (5 bases). The ends were cut back, 2 bases at V and 5 bases at J, with 9 bases in the middle. The CDR3 runs 13 residues. CDR3 coding DNA: TGTGCCAGCAGTTTATCCAGGGTTGAGACCCAGTACTTC. Translating it yields CASSLSRVETQYF.

This clone was counted many times. The CDR3 DNA is TGCGCCAGCAGCTTGGTTGGGGAGGGGCAGCCCCAGCATTTT. Translated: CASSLVGEGQPQHF. This rearrangement joins TRBV5-1 to TRBJ1-5; possibly TRBD1 for D (5 bases). Looked up from germline, CDR1 is SGHRS and CDR2 is YFSETQ. The ends were cut back, 0 bases at V and 7 bases at J, with 11 bases in the middle. The CDR3 runs 14 residues.

This rearrangement joins TRBV9 to TRBJ2-1; 9 bases align to TRBD1. J gave up 0 bases and V 2 bases, and 12 bases lay outside the gene matches. Germline CDR1 is SGDLS and CDR2 is YYNGEE. The CDR3 runs 19 residues. CDR3 sequence (DNA): TGTGCCAGCAGCGTCAGTCCCGGGACAGGGATGAGCTCCTACAATGAGCAGTTCTTC. Translation: CASSVSPGTGMSSYNEQFF.

This chain joins TRBV4-2 and TRBJ2-7, with 9 bases fitting TRBD1. There are 15 residues in the CDR3. Germline lookup yields CDR1 LGHNA and CDR2 YNFKEQ. The trim removed 3 bases at V and 0 bases at J, leaving 3 bases unmatched. CDR3 in DNA: TGTGCCAGCAGCCACCCGGGACAGGGCTCCTACGAGCAGTACTTC. It translates to CASSHPGQGSYEQYF.

V usage is TRBV11-2 and J usage is TRBJ2-5; no clear D. V was trimmed by 1 base and J by 5 bases, leaving 17 bases between them. Germline loops: CDR1 SGHAT, CDR2 FQNNGV. The CDR3 contains 16 residues. Written as DNA, the CDR3 is TGTGCCAGCAGCTTAGGGTTAGCCCGAGTTGTGGAGACCCAGTACTTC. Translating it yields CASSLGLARVVETQYF.

This clone was seen more than once but under ten times. CDR3 sequence reads: CASSENNPGSYEQYF. The CDR3 region has the DNA TGTGCCAGCAGTGAGAATAATCCAGGGTCCTACGAGCAGTACTTC. V and J are TRBV6-1 and TRBJ2-7, with D perhaps matching TRBD1 (5 bases). Per the germline V gene, CDR1 is MNHNS and CDR2 is SASEGT. The CDR3 has 15 amino acids. V was trimmed by 3 bases and J by 1 base, leaving 13 bases between them.

To note about this clone: This specimen includes other DNA sequences encoding the same CDR3. The rearrangement joins TRBV3-1 (or the pseudogene TRBV3-2) to TRBJ2-1; D not resolved. The V gene's germline CDR1 is LGHDT and CDR2 YNNKEL (reference sequence). The CDR3 consists of 12 residues. Trimming took 2 bases from V and 7 from J, leaving 6 bases between them. The CDR3 DNA reads TGTGCCAGCAGCCAATCGTCGAATGAGCAGTTCTTC. Amino acid sequence: CASSQSSNEQFF.

Comment on this clone: At one of its ends the junction is not consistent with the germline gene, which may arise from a read error. Here the CDR3 DNA reads TGTGCCAGCAGCCAAGGCAGTGGGACAGGCAGGGACTTC. Its translation is CASSQGSGTGRDF. The gene calls are TRBV3-1 (or the pseudogene TRBV3-2) and TRBJ2-7, with 8 bases aligning to TRBD1. This CDR3 is built from 13 residues. Germline V CDR1 and CDR2: LGHDT, YNNKEL (reference sequence).

The CDR3 reads CAWSVLQSRNYGYTF. The DNA of the CDR3 is TGTGCCTGGAGTGTCTTACAGAGCCGTAACTATGGCTACACCTTC. This chain joins TRBV30 and TRBJ1-2; D not resolved. V lost 0 bases and J 1 base, leaving 12 bases between the germline ends. Germline loops: CDR1 GTSNPN, CDR2 SVGIG (reference sequence). The CDR3 is 15 amino acids.

J is TRBJ2-2 and V is TRBV12-3 or TRBV12-4; D is ambiguous. V lost 8 bases to trimming and J lost 4 bases, with 11 bases between them. There are 13 residues in the CDR3. CDR3 sequence: CASQKWSTGELFF. CDR3 coding DNA: TGTGCCAGCCAGAAGTGGAGCACCGGGGAGCTGTTTTTT.

A few counts support this clone. This chain links TRBV15 with TRBJ1-5, with D possibly matching TRBD1 (5 bases). With 4 bases removed from V and 10 bases from J, the gap between germline ends came to 17 bases. This CDR3 comprises 14 residues. CDR1 and CDR2 from the germline V gene are LNHNV and YYDKDF (reference sequence). CDR3: CATSNPRGGTPQHF. Here the CDR3 DNA reads TGTGCCACCAGCAATCCACGGGGGGGGACCCCCCAGCATTTT.

This clone was recorded a few times. The CDR3 DNA reads as TGCGCCAGCAGCTTGGAAGGGGATCCCTCCTACAATGAGCAGTTCTTC. Translated, it gives CASSLEGDPSYNEQFF. The chain couples TRBV5-1 to TRBJ2-1, with D maybe TRBD1 (5 bases). The CDR3 contains 16 residues. Trimming shortened V by 0 bases and J by 0 bases, and 10 bases separated the two germline ends. CDR1 is SGHRS, CDR2 YFSETQ, per germline.

J is TRBJ1-6 and V is TRBV7-9; D is uncertain. Germline-derived CDR1 and CDR2 are SEHNR and FQNEAQ (reference sequence). The V end was cut by 5 bases, the J end by 5 bases, with 16 bases between. This CDR3 spans 16 amino acids. The CDR3 here is CASSPIFGSDNSPLHF. DNA for the CDR3: TGTGCCAGCAGCCCAATTTTCGGTTCGGATAATTCACCCCTCCACTTT.

In regard to this clone: The germline gene is not matched at one end of the junction; a read error may be the cause. The J gene is TRBJ1-5, the V gene TRBV28, with D maybe TRBD1 (6 bases). The CDR3 spans 12 residues. CDR1 MDHEN and CDR2 SYDVKM come from the germline V gene. CDR3 amino acids: CASSTPGTRLRF. The CDR3 DNA sequence: TGTGCCAGCAGTACCCCCGGGACAAGGCTTCGTTTT.